The rows below give T cell receptor beta chains drawn from one sample of a study of blood T cell repertoires in COVID-19. Assay used: immunoSEQ multiplex PCR; TCRdb lists only in-frame clones, some missing. This table holds about 180,000 clones, 70% to 80% found once. The specimen was PBMCs or T cells enriched from blood (not recorded which). The source is a man aged 60 to 75 who had been exposed to COVID-19. CDR3s leave out the opening cysteine and the closing phenylalanine or tryptophan.

v_gene	j_gene	CDR3aa
TRBV5-1	TRBJ2-3	ASSPVGLAGVRGTDTQY
TRBV12-3/TRBV12-4	TRBJ1-1	ASRRSTEAF
TRBV5-8	TRBJ1-2	ASSFAGAGSYGYT
TRBV7-8	TRBJ2-2	ASSFAGELF
TRBV5-4	TRBJ2-1	ASSGGLAGSSYNEQF
TRBV23-1	TRBJ2-1	ASSQSRQSYNEQF
TRBV5-8	TRBJ1-2	ASSLRGGYGYT
TRBV7-2	TRBJ2-5	ASSLSGPPQETQY
TRBV6-5	TRBJ1-1	ASSATGTSTEAF
TRBV9	TRBJ2-5	ASSVGPGGDETQY
TRBV9	TRBJ2-7	ASSVDPGGYEQY
TRBV18	TRBJ2-6	ASSPYSPGANVLT
TRBV24-1	TRBJ2-2	ATSDPAQGSNTGELF
TRBV10-3	TRBJ2-3	AISGGSGRTDTQY
TRBV6-6	TRBJ2-7	ASSYSGLAH
TRBV12-5	TRBJ1-5	ASALDRTQPQH
TRBV2	TRBJ2-7	ASSKGDRIYEQY
TRBV6-4	TRBJ1-2	ASSDYNQGKAYGYT
TRBV5-1	TRBJ2-7	ASSLIAGDYEQY
TRBV27	TRBJ2-7	ASSFNPLAGALYEQY
TRBV10-3	TRBJ1-3	AISDTGTAWL
TRBV9	TRBJ2-7	ASSVEDWGGPEGEQY
TRBV27	TRBJ2-6	ASSPVPSSGANVLT
TRBV7-2	TRBJ2-7	ASSPQPGPTYEQY
TRBV27	TRBJ2-3	ASSFVRGSTDTQY
TRBV27	TRBJ2-1	ASNYGRGYYNEQF
TRBV2	TRBJ2-7	ASSEAAGGSEQY
TRBV6-5	TRBJ1-2	ASSPGEDYGYT
TRBV11-2	TRBJ2-5	ASSSNTGGKGETQY
TRBV30	TRBJ2-7	AWSPSRTIPPYEQY
TRBV5-1	TRBJ1-1	ASSLSPGQRNTEAF
TRBV5-1	TRBJ2-3	ASSSLTSGRVDTQY
TRBV5-4	TRBJ2-2	ASRGTGATGELF
TRBV6-5	TRBJ2-7	ASSYAGVGTYEQY
TRBV2	TRBJ1-6	ASSLGGRASYNSPLH
TRBV9	TRBJ2-2	ASGNRGTLSNTGELF
TRBV7-3	TRBJ2-6	ASSASTGTGANVLT
TRBV25-1	TRBJ1-2	ASSVTGALGGYT
TRBV6-2/TRBV6-3	TRBJ2-7	ASSYYASTYEQY
TRBV28	TRBJ1-2	ASSTGANYGYT
TRBV5-4	TRBJ1-3	ASRREGRNTIY
TRBV25-1	TRBJ1-4	ASSAARIGFSEKLF
TRBV19	TRBJ2-5	ASSTSLGATQY
TRBV7-9	TRBJ2-5	ASSLGLAGRETQY
TRBV9	TRBJ1-1	ASSVGAGWDTEAF
TRBV20-1	TRBJ1-2	SANLGPGYT
TRBV28	TRBJ1-4	ASSKTQGGNEKLF
TRBV5-4	TRBJ2-7	ASSSAYEQY
TRBV21-1	TRBJ2-1	ASSKLAGVYEQF
TRBV6-5	TRBJ2-7	ASSYLGQGAPYEQY